The 20 T cell receptor beta chains below all came from one sample that was sequenced in a study of CD8 T cells in Susac syndrome. RNA amounts of about 0.5 to 1 ug underwent reverse transcription with random hexamers. TCRdb independently ran MiXCR on the immunoSEQ multiplex PCR reads; one entry per CDR3 protein. The sample lists hundreds of thousands of distinct CDR3 sequences, 95% occurring once. The sequencing input was CD4+ T cells from PBMCs. The origin of the receptors is a human donor with multiple sclerosis.

The chain joins TRBV11-2 to TRBJ2-5; D is unresolved. The ends were cut back, 0 bases at V and 5 bases at J, with 10 bases in the middle. Per germline, CDR1 SGHAT and CDR2 FQNNGV. The CDR3 is made up of 14 amino acids. In DNA form, the CDR3 reads TGTGCCAGCAGCTTAGAGGTTGCGGCCGAGACCCAGTACTTC. Protein sequence: CASSLEVAAETQYF.

Here the CDR3 DNA reads TGTGCCAGCAGCTTAGACCAGTCTTGGACGACTGAAGCTTTCTTT. This sequence encodes CASSLDQSWTTEAFF. V and J are TRBV7-9 and TRBJ1-1, with D uncertain. V lost 1 base and J lost 5, with 14 bases in between. The germline V gene encodes CDR1 SEHNR and CDR2 FQNEAQ (reference sequence). The CDR3 runs 15 residues.

This chain uses TRBV6-2 or TRBV6-3 with TRBJ1-2; D ambiguous. The CDR3 runs to 16 residues. The germline V gene encodes CDR1 MNHEY and CDR2 SVGEGT. V dropped 8 bases and J dropped 0 bases, with 19 bases sitting between them. The CDR3, as DNA: TGTGCCAGCGCACCTCCGGGCAGCATAGCTAACTATGGCTACACCTTC. Translating it yields CASAPPGSIANYGYTF.

The chain joins TRBV20-1 to TRBJ2-1, with D tentatively TRBD1 (7 bases). This CDR3 contains 11 residues. Germline CDR1 DFQATT, CDR2 SNEGSKA (reference sequence). Trimming took 5 bases from V and 8 from J, leaving 10 bases between them. The CDR3 DNA follows: TGCAGTGCTCCCAGGGGGGATGAGCAGTTCTTC. It codes for CSAPRGDEQFF.

The chain couples TRBV12-3 or TRBV12-4 to TRBJ1-2, with 8 bases lining up with TRBD1. The CDR3 is 15 amino acids. J gave up 0 bases and V 6 bases, and 6 bases lay outside the gene matches. This chain's CDR3 is CASRHGQGTNYGYTF. The CDR3 DNA follows: TGTGCCAGCAGACATGGACAGGGCACTAACTATGGCTACACCTTC.

The rearrangement links TRBV29-1 to TRBJ2-6; TRBD1 matches 9 bases. The CDR3 is made up of 16 amino acids. Germline CDR1 and CDR2: SQVTM and ANQGSEA. The V and J ends lost 6 bases and 0 bases, in that order; junction bases with no gene match: 6. CDR3 loop: CSVPQGANSGANVLTF. The CDR3 bases are TGCAGCGTCCCACAGGGGGCCAACTCTGGGGCCAACGTCCTGACTTTC.

CDR3 in amino acids: CASSLVGGATDTQYF. The CDR3 DNA reads as TGTGCCAGCAGCTTAGTCGGGGGAGCCACAGATACGCAGTATTTT. The V call is TRBV7-2, the J call TRBJ2-3; D might be TRBD2 (6 bases). The CDR3 runs to 15 residues. The V gene's germline CDR1 is SGHTA and CDR2 FQGNSA. V gave up 1 base and J gave up 2 bases, with 10 bases separating them.

V and J are TRBV3-1 and TRBJ1-1; D is undetermined. CDR3 size: 13 residues. The V end lost 5 bases, the J end lost 3 bases, and 10 bases lay between the germline ends. Germline loops: CDR1 LGHDT, CDR2 YNNKEL (reference sequence). CDR3 DNA: TGTGCCAGCAGCAGCACGGGTCACACTGAAGCTTTCTTT. The encoded protein is CASSSTGHTEAFF.

CDR3 amino acids: CAWSQGLAGHEQFF. DNA for the CDR3: TGTGCCTGGAGCCAGGGACTAGCGGGCCATGAGCAGTTCTTC. The chain couples TRBV30 to TRBJ2-1; 12 bases are a match to TRBD2. CDR3 length: 14 amino acids. Germline V lookup: CDR1 GTSNPN, CDR2 SVGIG (reference sequence). The V gene end was trimmed by 3 bases and the J gene end by 8 bases; junction bases not matched to a gene: 5.

The chain has TRBV29-1 and TRBJ2-1; D remains unclear. This CDR3 spans 11 amino acids. Germline values: CDR1 SQVTM, CDR2 ANQGSEA. The CDR3: CSYHSYNEQFF. Here the CDR3 DNA reads TGCAGTTACCACTCCTACAATGAGCAGTTCTTC.

This chain links TRBV30 with TRBJ1-5; D not certain. The V end lost 4 bases, the J end lost 4 bases, and 11 bases lay between the germline ends. Germline CDR1 reads GTSNPN; CDR2 reads SVGIG (reference sequence). The CDR3 has 13 amino acids. The CDR3: CAWNRAQNQPQHF. In DNA, the CDR3 is TGTGCCTGGAACCGGGCTCAGAATCAGCCCCAGCATTTT. The full variable domain, with the rest looked up from reference TRBV30 and TRBJ1-5, is SQTIHQWPATLVQPVGSPLSLECTVEGTSNPNLYWYRQAAGRGLQLLFYSVGIGQISSEVPQNLSASRPQDRQFILSSKKLLLSDSGFYLCAWNRAQNQPQHFGDGTRLSIL.

In this sample, this clonotype turned up once. The chain uses TRBV25-1 and TRBJ1-2; D not resolved. This CDR3 is 13 amino acids long. The germline CDR1 and CDR2 sequences are MGHDK and SYGVNS. DNA for the CDR3: TGTCATCCCGGCAGGAGCCAAGTCGGGGGCTACACCTTC. Protein sequence: CHPGRSQVGGYTF.

This chain joins TRBV2 and TRBJ2-6; 8 bases are a match to TRBD1. The CDR3 extends over 17 amino acids. The V gene's germline CDR1 is SNHLY and CDR2 FYNNEI. J lost 0 bases, V lost 8 bases, and 9 bases had no gene match. In DNA form, the CDR3 reads TGTGCCAGCGACCGGGACAGGTCCCGCTCTGGGGCCAACGTCCTGACTTTC. This encodes CASDRDRSRSGANVLTF. Looking up the rest from reference TRBV2 and TRBJ2-6 gives the full variable domain: EPEVTQTPSHQVTQMGQEVILRCVPISNHLYFYWYRQILGQKVEFLVSFYNNEISEKSEIFDDQFSVERPDGSNFTLKIRSTKLEDSAMYFCASDRDRSRSGANVLTFGAGSRLTVL.

V and J are TRBV3-1 and TRBJ2-1; D possibly corresponds to TRBD2 (5 bases). CDR1 LGHDT and CDR2 YNNKEL come from the germline V gene (reference sequence). This CDR3 is built from 13 residues. Trimming removed 4 bases from V and 12 bases from J, with 16 bases in between. This chain's CDR3 is CASSPQSREGQFF. The CDR3, as DNA: TGTGCCAGCAGCCCCCAAAGTCGCGAGGGGCAGTTCTTC.

This clonotype was observed once. The chain is built from TRBV30 and TRBJ2-1, with 7 bases identical to TRBD2. This CDR3 is 12 amino acids long. The ends lost 5 bases at V and 9 bases at J; junction bases unmatched: 7. Germline V lookup: CDR1 GTSNPN, CDR2 SVGIG (reference sequence). This CDR3 reads CAWATSEVEQFF. CDR3 in DNA: TGTGCCTGGGCCACTAGCGAGGTTGAGCAGTTCTTC.

This chain links TRBV3-1 with TRBJ1-6; the match to TRBD1 covers 7 bases. V lost 2 bases, J lost 8 bases, and 0 bases stayed unmatched. The CDR3 length is 13 residues. The germline V gene has CDR1 LGHDT and CDR2 YNNKEL (reference sequence). CDR3 nucleotide sequence: TGTGCCAGCAGCCAACAGGGGGATTCACCCCTCCACTTT. Protein sequence: CASSQQGDSPLHF.

This chain connects TRBV12-3 or TRBV12-4 to TRBJ2-1; possibly TRBD2 for D (6 bases). Trimming took off 6 bases at V and 2 bases at J, with 17 bases between the two ends. CDR3 length: 16 residues. The CDR3: CASSSPGGGPYNEQFF. The CDR3 coding sequence is TGTGCCAGCAGCTCCCCCGGGGGTGGCCCCTACAATGAGCAGTTCTTC.

Note on this clonotype: Mismatch with germline at one junction end may stem from a read error. V and J are TRBV20-1 and TRBJ1-1; D is unclear. This CDR3 has 12 amino acids. The germline V gene encodes CDR1 DFQATT and CDR2 SNEGSKA (reference sequence). The CDR3 nucleotides are TGCAGTGCTAGAGATTTGAAAACTGAAGCTTTCTTT. Translation gives CSARDLKTEAFF.

The CDR3 nucleotides read TGTGCCAGCAGTTACTCCCCGACAGCCTACTATGGCTACACCTTC. Translating gives CASSYSPTAYYGYTF. This chain links TRBV6-5 with TRBJ1-2; D is possibly TRBD1 (5 bases). Trimming removed 0 bases at V and 3 bases at J, with 11 bases between. The CDR3 is made up of 15 amino acids. CDR1 is MNHEY, CDR2 SVGAGI, per germline.

CDR3 amino acids: CASSPLDGRFYGYTF. CDR3 in DNA: TGTGCCAGCAGCCCGTTGGACGGGAGGTTCTATGGCTACACCTTC. V usage is TRBV3-1 and J usage is TRBJ1-2; D remains ambiguous. V was cut by 4 bases and J by 4 bases, with 16 bases left in between. CDR3 length equals 15 residues. The germline CDR1 and CDR2 sequences are LGHDT and YNNKEL (reference sequence).